This T cell receptor beta chain was captured in a study of patients and donors after allogeneic stem cell transplantation. The V gene's germline CDR1 is DFQATT and CDR2 SNEGSKA (reference sequence). The junction had 4 bases not matched to a gene; V was cut back by 7 bases and J by 4 bases. The CDR3 is made up of 12 amino acids. This clonotype was seen just once. TCRdb used MiXCR to reprocess the RT-PCR reads, holding one entry per CDR3 protein. Of about 89,000 distinct CDR3 sequences listed, around 46% are singletons. The sequenced sample was blood, either unsorted or a sorted T cell fraction (not recorded which). This chain joins TRBV20-1 and TRBJ1-3, with TRBD1 matching 7 bases. The clonotype originates from a human donor who was either an allogeneic HSCT recipient or a stem cell or donor lymphocyte infusion donor (not recorded which). It is not recorded whose cells these are; they may come from a transplant donor. The CDR3 reads CSGTGQGNTIYF. In DNA, the CDR3 is TGCAGTGGGACGGGACAGGGAAACACCATATATTTT.